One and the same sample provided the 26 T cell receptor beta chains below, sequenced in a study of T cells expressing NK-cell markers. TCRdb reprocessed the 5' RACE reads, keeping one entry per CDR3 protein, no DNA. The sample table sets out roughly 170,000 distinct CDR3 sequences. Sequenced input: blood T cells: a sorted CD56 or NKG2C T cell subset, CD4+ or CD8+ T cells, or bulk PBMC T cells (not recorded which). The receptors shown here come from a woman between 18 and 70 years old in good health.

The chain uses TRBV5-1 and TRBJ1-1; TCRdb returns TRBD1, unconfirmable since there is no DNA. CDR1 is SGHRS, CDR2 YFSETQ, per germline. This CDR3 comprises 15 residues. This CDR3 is CASSWTGGGNTEAFF.

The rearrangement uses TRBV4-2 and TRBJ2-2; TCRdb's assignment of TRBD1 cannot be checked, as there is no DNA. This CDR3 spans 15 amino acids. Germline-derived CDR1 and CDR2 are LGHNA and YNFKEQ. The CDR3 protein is CASSQEPGDTGELFF.

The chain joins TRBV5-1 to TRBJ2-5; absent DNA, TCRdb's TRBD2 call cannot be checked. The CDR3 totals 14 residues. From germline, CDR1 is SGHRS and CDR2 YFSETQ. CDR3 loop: CASSWTSVQETQYF.

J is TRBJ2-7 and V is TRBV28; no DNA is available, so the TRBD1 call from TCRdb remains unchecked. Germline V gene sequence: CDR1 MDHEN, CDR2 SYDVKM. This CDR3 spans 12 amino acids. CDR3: CASSSPGFEQYF.

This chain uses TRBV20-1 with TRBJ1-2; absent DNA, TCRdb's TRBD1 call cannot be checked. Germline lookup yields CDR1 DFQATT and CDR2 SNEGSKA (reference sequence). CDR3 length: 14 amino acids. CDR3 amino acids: CSARVSGQGLGYTF.

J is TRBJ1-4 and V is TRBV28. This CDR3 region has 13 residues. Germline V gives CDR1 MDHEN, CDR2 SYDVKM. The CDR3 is CASSLSINEKLFF. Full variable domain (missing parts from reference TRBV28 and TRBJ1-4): DVKVTQSSRYLVKRTGEKVFLECVQDMDHENMFWYRQDPGLGLRLIYFSYDVKMKEKGDIPEGYSVSREKKERFSLILESASTNQTSMYLCASSLSINEKLFFGSGTQLSVL.

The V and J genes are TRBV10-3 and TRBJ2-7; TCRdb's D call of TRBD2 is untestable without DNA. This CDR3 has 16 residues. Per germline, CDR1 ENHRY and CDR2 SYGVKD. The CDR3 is CAISDPTSGATYEQYF.

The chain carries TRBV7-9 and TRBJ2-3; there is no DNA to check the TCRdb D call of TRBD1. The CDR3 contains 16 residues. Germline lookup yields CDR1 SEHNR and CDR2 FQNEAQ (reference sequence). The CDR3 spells CASRSGWDSGTDTQYF.

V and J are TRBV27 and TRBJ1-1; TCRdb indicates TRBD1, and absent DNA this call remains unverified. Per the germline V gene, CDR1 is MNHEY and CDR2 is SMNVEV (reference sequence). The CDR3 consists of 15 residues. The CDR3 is CASSLGWQGYTEAFF.

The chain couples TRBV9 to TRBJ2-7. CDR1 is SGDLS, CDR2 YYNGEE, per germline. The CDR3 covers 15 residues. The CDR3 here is CASSVGTVSSYEQYF.

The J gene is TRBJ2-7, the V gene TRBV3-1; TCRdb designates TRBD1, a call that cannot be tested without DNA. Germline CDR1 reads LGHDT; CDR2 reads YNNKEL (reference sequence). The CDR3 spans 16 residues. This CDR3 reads CASRRGIGATSYEQYF.

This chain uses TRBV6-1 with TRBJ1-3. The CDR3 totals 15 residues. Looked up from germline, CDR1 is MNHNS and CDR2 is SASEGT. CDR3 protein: CASSPVRVAGNTIYF.

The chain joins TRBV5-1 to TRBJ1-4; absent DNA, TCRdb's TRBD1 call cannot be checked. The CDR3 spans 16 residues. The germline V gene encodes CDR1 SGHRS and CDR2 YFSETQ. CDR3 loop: CASSLGVQGMNEKLFF.

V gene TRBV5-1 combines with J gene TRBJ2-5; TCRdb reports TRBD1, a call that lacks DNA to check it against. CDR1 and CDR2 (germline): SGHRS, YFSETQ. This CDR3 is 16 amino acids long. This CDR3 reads CASSGSLGRQGETQYF.

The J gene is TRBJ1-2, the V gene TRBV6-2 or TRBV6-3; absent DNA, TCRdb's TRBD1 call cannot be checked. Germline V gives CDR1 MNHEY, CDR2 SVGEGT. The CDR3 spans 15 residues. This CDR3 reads CASRPGQRAHDGYTF.

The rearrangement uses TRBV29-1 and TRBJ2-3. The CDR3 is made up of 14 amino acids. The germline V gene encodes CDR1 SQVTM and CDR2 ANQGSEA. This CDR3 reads CSVEGSLHRDTQYF.

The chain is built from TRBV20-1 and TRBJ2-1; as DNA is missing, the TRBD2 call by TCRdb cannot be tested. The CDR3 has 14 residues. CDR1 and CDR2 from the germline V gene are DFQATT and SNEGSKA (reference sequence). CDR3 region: CSALRQREYNEQFF.

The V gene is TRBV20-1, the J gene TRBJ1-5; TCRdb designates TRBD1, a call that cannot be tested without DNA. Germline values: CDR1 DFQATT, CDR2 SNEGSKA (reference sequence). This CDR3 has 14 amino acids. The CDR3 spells CSVSLGAANQPQHF.

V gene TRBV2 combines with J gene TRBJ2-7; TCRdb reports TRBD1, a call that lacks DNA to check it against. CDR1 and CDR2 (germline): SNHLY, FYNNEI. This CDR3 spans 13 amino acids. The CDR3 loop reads CASHTGTGGEQYF. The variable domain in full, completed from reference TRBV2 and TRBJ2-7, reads EPEVTQTPSHQVTQMGQEVILRCVPISNHLYFYWYRQILGQKVEFLVSFYNNEISEKSEIFDDQFSVERPDGSNFTLKIRSTKLEDSAMYFCASHTGTGGEQYFGPGTRLTVT.

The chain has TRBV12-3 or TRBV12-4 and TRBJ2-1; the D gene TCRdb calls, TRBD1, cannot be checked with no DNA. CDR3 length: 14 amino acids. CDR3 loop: CASSFGDNYNEQFF.

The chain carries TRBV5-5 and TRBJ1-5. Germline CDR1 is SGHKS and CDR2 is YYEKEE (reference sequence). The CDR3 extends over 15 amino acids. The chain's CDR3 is CASSLVQPGSGPQHF.

The chain's CDR3 is CAWDGQGMRWLETQYF. This chain uses TRBV30 with TRBJ2-5; TCRdb names TRBD1, which stays unverified in the absence of DNA. CDR3 size: 16 residues. Germline V gene data show CDR1 as GTSNPN and CDR2 as SVGIG (reference sequence).

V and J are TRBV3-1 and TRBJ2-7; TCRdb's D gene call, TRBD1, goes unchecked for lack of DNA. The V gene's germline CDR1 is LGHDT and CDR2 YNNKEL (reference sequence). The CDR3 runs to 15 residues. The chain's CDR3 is CASSQGWTGAYEQYF.

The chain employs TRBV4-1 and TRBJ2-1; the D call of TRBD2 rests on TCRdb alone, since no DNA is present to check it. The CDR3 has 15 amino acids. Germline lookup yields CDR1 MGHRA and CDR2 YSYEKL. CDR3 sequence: CASSQDPGAGGPQFF.

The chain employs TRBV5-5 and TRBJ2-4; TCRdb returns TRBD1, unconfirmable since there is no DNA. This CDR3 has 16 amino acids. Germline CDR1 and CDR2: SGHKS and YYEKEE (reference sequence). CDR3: CASSSGLTLSRGIQYF.

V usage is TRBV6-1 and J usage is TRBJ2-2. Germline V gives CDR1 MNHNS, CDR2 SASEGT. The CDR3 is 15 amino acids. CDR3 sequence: CASRTGIMNTGELFF.